Sequencing of this T cell receptor beta chain was carried out in a study of CD8+ T cells in alopecia areata. Study-level results: Sequences from scalp samples also cover resident alphabeta T cells of normal skin. Against the mouse data, patients shared TCRs less clearly, possibly for HLA reasons.

Trimming shortened V by 6 bases and J by 5 bases, and 14 bases separated the two germline ends. The CDR3 is made up of 14 amino acids. CDR1 and CDR2 from the germline V gene are MNHEY and SVGAGI. It was cDNA, reverse transcribed from extracted RNA, that served as the sequencing template. Profiled with immunoSEQ multiplex PCR; TCRdb holds only in-frame clones, not every one. Among 140,000 to 150,000 clones listed, roughly 60% were seen once. To note about this clone: Its antigen is undetermined.

The V gene is TRBV6-5, the J gene TRBJ1-5, with D possibly TRBD1 on 6 matching bases. Sequencing was carried out using CD8+ T cells sorted from blood. The receptor was isolated from a human donor in good health. CDR3 in amino acids: CASSSNRADQPQHF. CDR3 DNA sequence: TGTGCCAGCAGCTCAAACAGGGCGGATCAGCCCCAGCATTTT.